Below are 13 T cell receptor beta chains sequenced from a single sample in a study of patients and donors after allogeneic stem cell transplantation. MiXCR, applied by TCRdb to the RT-PCR reads, yields one record per CDR3 protein. The table includes about 410,000 distinct CDR3 sequences, under 20% detected once. Sequenced input: blood, either unsorted or a sorted T cell fraction (not recorded which). All receptors derive from a human donor who was either an allogeneic HSCT recipient or a stem cell or donor lymphocyte infusion donor (not recorded which). It is not recorded whose cells these are; they may come from a transplant donor.

This clonotype was observed a few times. This chain links TRBV20-1 with TRBJ1-1; D not resolved. CDR1 and CDR2 (germline): DFQATT, SNEGSKA (reference sequence). Trimming cost V 5 bases and J 0 bases, with 13 bases left between them. This CDR3 has 14 residues. The CDR3: CSARKTAVNTEAFF. CDR3 DNA sequence: TGCAGTGCTCGAAAGACGGCAGTGAACACTGAAGCTTTCTTT.

The genes are TRBV3-1 and TRBJ2-3, with a tentative D call TRBD2 (6 bases). V was pared by 4 bases and J by 2 bases, with 19 bases between. The CDR3 runs to 17 residues. Germline V gene lookup returns CDR1 LGHDT and CDR2 YNNKEL (reference sequence). CDR3 amino acids: CASSPPWVTGDTDTQYF. The CDR3 DNA sequence: TGTGCCAGCAGCCCCCCCTGGGTGACGGGGGACACAGATACGCAGTATTTT.

Written as DNA, the CDR3 is TGTGCCAGCAGTCCAGTAGGAGGGCCAGGGACCCAGTACTTC. Translated: CASSPVGGPGTQYF. The V gene is TRBV12-3 or TRBV12-4, the J gene TRBJ2-5, with D tentatively TRBD2 (6 bases). The CDR3 is made up of 14 amino acids. Trimming took 5 bases from V and 7 from J, leaving 17 bases between them.

As regards this clonotype: At one end the junction does not follow the germline gene, possibly because of a read error. The V call is TRBV5-1, the J call TRBJ2-6; 9 nucleotides line up with TRBD1. The CDR3 runs to 18 residues. Germline values: CDR1 SGHRS, CDR2 YFSETQ. The CDR3 loop is CASSLWDRVSPGSNVLTF. The CDR3 DNA reads as TGCGCCAGCAGCTTGTGGGACAGGGTTAGTCCTGGGTCCAACGTCCTGACTTTC.

CDR3 sequence (DNA): TGTGCCAGCAGCCGTCCTTCGACTAGCGGGCGCACCGGGGAGCTGTTTTTT. Protein sequence: CASSRPSTSGRTGELFF. V usage is TRBV3-1 and J usage is TRBJ2-2, with 10 bases fitting TRBD2. Germline CDR1 and CDR2: LGHDT and YNNKEL (reference sequence). This CDR3 comprises 17 residues. Trimming removed 4 bases from V and 4 bases from J; junction bases left unmatched: 9.

This rearrangement joins TRBV6-1 to TRBJ2-1, with D hard to call. Germline assignment: CDR1 MNHNS and CDR2 SASEGT. The CDR3 sequence is 12 residues long. The V end lost 7 bases, the J end lost 4 bases, and 8 bases lay between the germline ends. The CDR3 nucleotides read TGTGCCAGCACCCCTGCGTACAATGAGCAGTTCTTC. It encodes CASTPAYNEQFF.

The chain uses TRBV15 and TRBJ1-5; D is undetermined. V lost 0 bases and J 5 bases, leaving 8 bases between the germline ends. Looked up from germline, CDR1 is LNHNV and CDR2 is YYDKDF (reference sequence). The CDR3 length is 14 residues. DNA for the CDR3: TGTGCCACCAGCAGAGATATGGCCCATCAGCCCCAGCATTTT. Its translation: CATSRDMAHQPQHF.

This clonotype was seen a handful of times. The gene calls are TRBV5-1 and TRBJ1-1; D is ambiguous. Germline lookup yields CDR1 SGHRS and CDR2 YFSETQ. V was pared by 0 bases and J by 0 bases, with 9 bases between. The length of the CDR3 is 15 residues. CDR3 amino acids: CASSLDGPMNTEAFF. DNA of the CDR3: TGCGCCAGCAGCTTGGACGGACCCATGAACACTGAAGCTTTCTTT. Full variable domain (rest looked up from reference TRBV5-1 and TRBJ1-1): KAGVTQTPRYLIKTRGQQVTLSCSPISGHRSVSWYQQTPGQGLQFLFEYFSETQRNKGNFPGRFSGRQFSNSRSEMNVSTLELGDSALYLCASSLDGPMNTEAFFGQGTRLTVV.

The rearrangement joins TRBV9 to TRBJ2-7, with 9 bases identical to TRBD2. The CDR3 runs 16 residues. Trimming removed 4 bases from V and 2 bases from J; junction bases left unmatched: 10. Germline V CDR1 and CDR2: SGDLS, YYNGEE. The CDR3 is CASSPPGLASTYEQYF. In nucleotides, the CDR3 is TGTGCCAGCAGCCCCCCGGGACTAGCATCCACCTACGAGCAGTACTTC.

V is TRBV25-1 and J is TRBJ1-1; D may be TRBD1 (6 bases). The germline CDR1 and CDR2 sequences are MGHDK and SYGVNS. Trimming removed 5 bases at V and 8 bases at J, with 12 bases between. This CDR3 has 12 amino acids. CDR3 in DNA: TGTGCCAGCAGTCCACCTGGACAGGAAGCTTTCTTT. Protein sequence: CASSPPGQEAFF.

This clonotype has only a few counts. The chain has TRBV2 and TRBJ2-7; D gene uncertain. V was cut by 1 base and J by 0 bases, with 7 bases left in between. The germline gives CDR1 SNHLY, CDR2 FYNNEI. The CDR3 covers 14 residues. The CDR3 sequence is CASSEVGYSYEQYF. CDR3 DNA: TGTGCCAGCAGTGAAGTCGGTTACTCCTACGAGCAGTACTTC. The full variable domain, completed using reference TRBV2 and TRBJ2-7, is EPEVTQTPSHQVTQMGQEVILRCVPISNHLYFYWYRQILGQKVEFLVSFYNNEISEKSEIFDDQFSVERPDGSNFTLKIRSTKLEDSAMYFCASSEVGYSYEQYFGPGTRLTVT.

J is TRBJ2-7 and V is TRBV5-1, with no clear D. Deletions cut 0 bases from V and 3 bases from J, with 13 bases between. There are 15 residues in the CDR3. From germline, CDR1 is SGHRS and CDR2 YFSETQ. CDR3 amino acids: CASSLAGVRSYEQYF. The DNA for the CDR3 is TGCGCCAGCAGCTTGGCCGGAGTCAGGAGCTACGAGCAGTACTTC.

A few counts support this clonotype. This chain uses TRBV7-2 with TRBJ2-7; tentative D call: TRBD1 (5 bases). This CDR3 comprises 14 residues. The V end lost 5 bases, the J end lost 1 base, and 12 bases lay between the germline ends. CDR1 and CDR2 (germline): SGHTA, FQGNSA. The CDR3 DNA reads TGTGCCAGCAGCCGACAGACCGGATCCTACGAGCAGTACTTC. The encoded protein is CASSRQTGSYEQYF.